This TCR beta chain was identified during a study of blood T cell repertoires in COVID-19 (TCRdb year 2020). The study in broad terms: Samples from collaborators originated in the United States, Italy and Spain and spanned both the acute and convalescent phases of COVID-19. Sample metadata almost always included a de-identified subject ID, COVID-19 status, age in years and sex. Samples were obtained from the ongoing ImmuneRACE study (first 160 participants) and from about 1,300 subjects provided by 6 global collaborators. A freely available public database, intended as a resource for researchers studying the immune response to SARS-CoV-2, is where the repertoires were released. Deeply sampled blood TCRbeta repertoires from subjects exposed to, actively infected with, or recovered from COVID-19 were included in the dataset. The prospective study material was composed of cDNA or gDNA derived from T cells, B-cell-depleted T cells, or PBMCs. HLA class I and class II types, where available, came from metadata supplied by the sample provider rather than from assay-based typing.

On this clone itself: Its antigen is unknown. Per-base qualities were not stored, and no clone one base away is much larger.

The immunoSEQ Assay, a bias-controlled multiplex PCR, was used to amplify TCRbeta CDR3 regions from genomic DNA. Under the source paper's analysis protocol: Within the assay, amplification of reference gene primers was used to estimate how many nucleated cells each sample contained. To quantify the absolute abundance of each unique TCRbeta CDR3 rearrangement, sequence reads were collapsed and filtered. For each sample, productive Simpson clonality was calculated as the square root of Simpson's diversity index over productive rearrangements. TCRdb mirrors the immuneACCESS table, restricted to in-frame sequences. Some clones are absent from its copies; in checked studies, under half trace to an unresolved V gene, and the reason for the others is unknown. D and trimming were read from the DNA, whereas the V and J calls and clone size are those reported in that table. Recorded for this sample are roughly 170,000 clones; 70% to 85% of them occurred a single time. Jointly, the top ten make up approximately 1.3% of the sample.

Samples from volunteer blood donors who had recovered from COVID-19 were contributed by a second Seattle source. Whole blood was collected in K2EDTA tubes by collaborating institutions according to the institutions' own protocols. For TCRbeta analysis, collaborators shipped samples in one of three forms: frozen whole blood, isolated PBMCs, or DNA extracted from either of those sample types. Broader findings and caveats from the paper: Clinical and demographic metadata were provided uncurated, with the amount varying by source and participant.

Sequencing used peripheral blood. The TCR originated in a man in his sixties who had recovered from COVID-19.

The CDR3 here reads CASSPLPVNQETQYF. The base sequence is TGTGCCAGCTCACCTCTCCCAGTCAACCAAGAGACCCAGTACTTC. Rearrangement joined TRBV18 to TRBJ2-5; confidence is insufficient to name the D gene. From the cysteine through the phenylalanine, the CDR3 covers 15 amino acids. Only the CDR3 part of the read is kept: 45 bases, read in frame from the first base. The germline V gene specifies KGHSH as CDR1 and LQKENI as CDR2. V loses 3 bases of germline sequence and J loses 0 bases, and the interval between the two ends is 11 bases.